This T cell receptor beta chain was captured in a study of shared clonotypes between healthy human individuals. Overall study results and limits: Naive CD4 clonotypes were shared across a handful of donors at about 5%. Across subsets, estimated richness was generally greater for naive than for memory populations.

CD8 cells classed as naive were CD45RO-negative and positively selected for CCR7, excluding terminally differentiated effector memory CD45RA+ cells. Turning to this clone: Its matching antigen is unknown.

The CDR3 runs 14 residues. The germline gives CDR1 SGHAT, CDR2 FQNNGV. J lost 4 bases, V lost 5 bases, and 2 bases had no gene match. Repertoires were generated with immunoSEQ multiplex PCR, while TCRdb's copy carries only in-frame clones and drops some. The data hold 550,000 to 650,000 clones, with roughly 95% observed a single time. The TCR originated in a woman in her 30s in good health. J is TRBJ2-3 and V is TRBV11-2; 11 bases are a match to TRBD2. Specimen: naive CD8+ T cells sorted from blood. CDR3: CASSGLAGPDTQYF. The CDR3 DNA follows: TGTGCCAGCAGCGGACTAGCGGGCCCAGATACGCAGTATTTT.